This T cell receptor (beta chain) was identified in a study of T cells in Graves' hyperthyroidism and ophthalmopathy. Across the whole study: The initial diagnosis was the point when peripheral blood was collected, ahead of any treatment.

Clinical symptoms, serum thyroxine and TRAb, thyroid ultrasound and orbital computed tomography together formed the diagnostic basis. This clonotype has a handful of counts. Its antigen remains unidentified. The CDR3 contains 13 residues. Trimming shortened V by 5 bases and J by 8 bases, and 16 bases separated the two germline ends. Amplified TCR beta CDR3 regions came from RNA transcripts. Carried out on the TCR CDR3, a first-round RT-PCR used the HTBI primer set. TCRdb re-called the multiplex PCR reads through MiXCR, storing one row per CDR3 protein. The table lists 450,000 to 550,000 distinct CDR3 sequences, roughly 25% of them singletons. Broader study findings: Using 13 V-J features, a model discriminated ophthalmopathy from stable hyperthyroidism. In blood, most of the thyroid clonotypes expanded above 0.001 were also present.

This sequence was found in a woman aged 25 to 39 with Graves' ophthalmopathy. The specimen was blood. V and J are TRBV12-3 or TRBV12-4 and TRBJ2-7, with D tentatively TRBD1 (6 bases). CDR3 protein: CASSPPGHIKQYF. For the CDR3, the DNA is TGTGCCAGCAGTCCGCCGGGACATATTAAGCAGTACTTC.